This passage covers 19 T cell receptor beta chains from one sample sequenced in a study of regulatory T cells in long-lasting Graves disease. In building TCR beta libraries, iRepertoire HTBI primers were used together with Arm-PCR of CDR3 regions. TCRdb re-called the multiplex PCR reads with MiXCR, one entry per CDR3 protein. The sample holds roughly 400,000 distinct CDR3 sequences, less than 25% seen once. The time point was: persistent/refractory GD, antithyroid drugs over 5 years with positive TRAb. Generation of the TCR library employed RNA extracted from PBMCs. Sample: peripheral blood mononuclear cells (PBMCs), taken when the disease was refractory, from a patient treated with antithyroid drugs. Receptor source: a female donor with Graves disease.

This clonotype was recorded at least ten times. The rearrangement uses TRBV7-8 and TRBJ2-7, with TRBD1 matching 10 bases. The length of the CDR3 is 15 residues. V lost 1 base, J lost 3 bases, and 3 bases stayed unmatched. The germline gives CDR1 SGHVS, CDR2 FQNEAQ. The CDR3 coding sequence is TGTGCCAGCAGCTTAGGAGACAGGGGGCTCTACGAGCAGTACTTC. Amino acids: CASSLGDRGLYEQYF.

The J gene is TRBJ2-3, the V gene TRBV6-5, with 10 nucleotides matching TRBD2. V lost 7 bases and J lost 2; bases outside the gene matches: 6. Germline V lookup: CDR1 MNHEY, CDR2 SVGAGI. This CDR3 region has 15 residues. CDR3 residues: CASNYLAGDTDTQYF. Here the CDR3 DNA reads TGTGCCAGCAATTATCTAGCGGGAGACACAGATACGCAGTATTTT.

This clonotype was seen ten or more times. J is TRBJ2-7 and V is TRBV7-2, with D unresolved. Germline CDR1 SGHTA, CDR2 FQGNSA. The CDR3 runs to 17 residues. The germline V and J ends were trimmed by 1 base and 3 bases, with 19 bases remaining between them. The CDR3: CASSLDPNPGGGYEQYF. In DNA form, the CDR3 reads TGTGCCAGCAGCTTAGACCCTAATCCCGGTGGTGGCTACGAGCAGTACTTC.

Ten or more counts support this clonotype. The CDR3 spells CASSLDGQGKEQYF. The CDR3 coding sequence is TGCGCCAGCAGCTTGGACGGGCAGGGTAAGGAGCAGTACTTC. V gene TRBV5-1 combines with J gene TRBJ2-7, with D maybe TRBD1 (5 bases). V was cut by 0 bases and J by 7 bases, with 14 bases left in between. There are 14 residues in the CDR3. Germline V gives CDR1 SGHRS, CDR2 YFSETQ.

This clonotype came up many times. The rearrangement uses TRBV7-9 and TRBJ2-7, with D perhaps TRBD1 (5 bases). Trimming pared 8 bases from V and 2 bases from J, leaving 13 bases between. The CDR3 consists of 13 residues. The germline V gene encodes CDR1 SEHNR and CDR2 FQNEAQ (reference sequence). CDR3 amino acids: CASVLDSPYEQYF. The CDR3 DNA is TGTGCCAGCGTGCTTGACAGTCCCTACGAGCAGTACTTC. Using reference TRBV7-9 and TRBJ2-7 for the parts outside the CDR3, the full variable domain is DTGVSQNPRHKITKRGQNVTFRCDPISEHNRLYWYRQTLGQGPEFLTYFQNEAQLEKSRLLSDRFSAERPKGSFSTLEIQRTEQGDSAMYLCASVLDSPYEQYFGPGTRLTVT.

This clonotype was observed many times. The V gene is TRBV27, the J gene TRBJ1-5; no clear D. CDR3 length equals 14 residues. The V gene lost 2 bases and the J gene lost 3 bases, with 8 bases spanning the gap. The germline CDR1 and CDR2 sequences are MNHEY and SMNVEV (reference sequence). The CDR3 DNA sequence: TGTGCCAGCAGTTTAATGGGGATCAATCAGCCCCAGCATTTT. Encoded protein: CASSLMGINQPQHF.

This chain connects TRBV6-1 to TRBJ2-7, with D perhaps matching TRBD1 (6 bases). V was pared by 6 bases and J by 6 bases, with 18 bases between. Germline lookup yields CDR1 MNHNS and CDR2 SASEGT. The CDR3 sequence is 14 residues long. CDR3 sequence reads: CASSPRGFMGEQYF. CDR3 sequence (DNA): TGTGCCAGCAGCCCCAGGGGATTTATGGGCGAGCAGTACTTC.

At least ten counts were recorded for this clonotype. The chain recombines TRBV3-1 with TRBJ1-5; no clear D. The CDR3 loop spans 14 amino acids. Between the trimmed V and J ends, which lost 4 bases and 0 bases, there was a span of 7 bases. The germline CDR1 and CDR2 sequences are LGHDT and YNNKEL (reference sequence). The CDR3: CASSPWDSNQPQHF. CDR3 DNA sequence: TGTGCCAGCAGCCCATGGGATAGCAATCAGCCCCAGCATTTT.

V usage is TRBV7-3 and J usage is TRBJ2-7; D perhaps matches TRBD2 (6 bases). V lost 5 bases to trimming and J lost 5 bases, with 19 bases between them. The CDR3 spans 15 residues. The germline gives CDR1 SGHTA, CDR2 FQGTGA. The DNA of the CDR3 is TGTGCCAGCAGCACCTCGGGACTCCCTGGCGACGAGCAGTACTTC. Translated, it gives CASSTSGLPGDEQYF.

This clonotype occurred many times. This sequence joins TRBV7-2 and TRBJ2-5; D unclear. Trimming shortened V by 1 base and J by 3 bases, and 6 bases separated the two germline ends. The CDR3 sequence is 13 residues long. Germline CDR1 and CDR2: SGHTA and FQGNSA. CDR3 in amino acids: CASSLGNKETQYF. CDR3 in DNA: TGTGCCAGCAGCTTAGGAAACAAAGAGACCCAGTACTTC.

This clonotype was seen a handful of times. The chain employs TRBV10-3 and TRBJ1-2; tentatively, D is TRBD1 (6 bases). Germline CDR1 ENHRY, CDR2 SYGVKD. The CDR3 extends over 15 amino acids. V was pared by 3 bases and J by 3 bases, with 14 bases between. CDR3: CAISDWGHQDYGYTF. CDR3 nucleotide sequence: TGTGCCATCAGTGACTGGGGACATCAAGACTATGGCTACACCTTC.

In its sample, this clonotype was seen a few times. The V call is TRBV5-4, the J call TRBJ2-5; 7 nucleotides line up with TRBD1. Trimming at V came to 3 bases and at J to 4 bases, leaving 9 bases not matched to a gene. The germline gives CDR1 SGHNT, CDR2 YYREEE (reference sequence). This CDR3 comprises 15 residues. In nucleotides, the CDR3 is TGTGCCAGCAGCTCCCAACAGGGGAGCACAGAGACCCAGTACTTC. Protein product: CASSSQQGSTETQYF. Filled out from reference TRBV5-4 and TRBJ2-5, the complete variable domain reads ETGVTQSPTHLIKTRGQQVTLRCSSQSGHNTVSWYQQALGQGPQFIFQYYREEENGRGNFPPRFSGLQFPNYSSELNVNALELDDSALYLCASSSQQGSTETQYFGPGTRLLVL.

There are a few counts of this clonotype. This could be a read error, since a much larger clone is one nucleotide away. The chain joins TRBV12-3 or TRBV12-4 to TRBJ2-7; D may match TRBD1 or TRBD2 (5 bases each). V was pared by 8 bases and J by 6 bases, with 26 bases between. This CDR3 spans 16 amino acids. The CDR3, as DNA: TGTGCCAGCGGTCTTATAAGAGAGGGGCTATCGGGCGAGCAGTACTTC. This translates into CASGLIREGLSGEQYF.

The chain carries TRBV4-2 and TRBJ1-6; the match to TRBD1 covers 10 bases. The J segment lost 0 bases and the V segment lost 2 bases, leaving 7 bases of the junction unmatched. The CDR3 consists of 19 residues. Looked up from germline, CDR1 is LGHNA and CDR2 is YNFKEQ. This CDR3 is CASSQRTGGSSSYNSPLHF. As DNA, the CDR3 is TGTGCCAGCAGCCAAAGGACAGGGGGTAGTAGCTCCTATAATTCACCCCTCCACTTT.

There are a few counts of this clonotype. The chain is built from TRBV10-2 and TRBJ2-1; D gene uncertain. Per the germline V gene, CDR1 is WSHSY and CDR2 is SAAADI. The CDR3 loop spans 15 amino acids. Between the trimmed V and J ends, which lost 4 bases and 8 bases, there was a span of 18 bases. The CDR3 nucleotides are TGCGCCAGCAGTGCACCCCGGAGCCACGCCGATGAGCAGTTCTTC. Translating it yields CASSAPRSHADEQFF.

V usage is TRBV12-3 or TRBV12-4 and J usage is TRBJ2-1; TRBD2 might be the D (5 bases). The CDR3 is made up of 13 amino acids. Trimming left V 3 bases short and J 7 bases short, with 10 bases between. The CDR3 DNA follows: TGTGCCAGCAGTTTCGGAACGGGGAATGAGCAGTTCTTC. This codes for CASSFGTGNEQFF.

There are a few counts of this clonotype. The chain couples TRBV7-3 to TRBJ1-1; D remains ambiguous. Trimming shortened V by 3 bases and J by 4 bases, and 9 bases separated the two germline ends. The CDR3 is made up of 13 amino acids. CDR1 and CDR2 from the germline V gene are SGHTA and FQGTGA. CDR3 nucleotide sequence: TGTGCCAGCAGCTTCCAAGAGGGCACTGAAGCTTTCTTT. It specifies CASSFQEGTEAFF. The whole variable domain, remainder taken from reference TRBV7-3 and TRBJ1-1, is GAGVSQTPSNKVTEKGKYVELRCDPISGHTALYWYRQSLGQGPEFLIYFQGTGAADDSGLPNDRFFAVRPEGSVSTLKIQRTERGDSAVYLCASSFQEGTEAFFGQGTRLTVV.

The sample holds many counts of this clonotype. The J gene is TRBJ2-7, the V gene TRBV28; TRBD1 agrees at 7 bases. Germline CDR1 MDHEN, CDR2 SYDVKM. This CDR3 contains 15 residues. After removal of 5 bases from V and 1 base from J, the junction contained 8 bases not matched to a gene. The CDR3 sequence is CASSIDPGQSYEQYF. The DNA for the CDR3 is TGTGCCAGCAGTATAGATCCGGGACAGTCCTACGAGCAGTACTTC.

This clonotype was counted many times. The rearrangement joins TRBV20-1 to TRBJ2-7; 7 nucleotides agree with TRBD2. J was trimmed by 4 bases and V by 0 bases; bases with no gene match: 9. The CDR3 runs to 15 residues. Germline loops: CDR1 DFQATT, CDR2 SNEGSKA (reference sequence). The DNA for the CDR3 is TGCAGTGCTAGAGATAATCCTAGCGGATATTACGAGCAGTACTTC. It yields the protein CSARDNPSGYYEQYF.